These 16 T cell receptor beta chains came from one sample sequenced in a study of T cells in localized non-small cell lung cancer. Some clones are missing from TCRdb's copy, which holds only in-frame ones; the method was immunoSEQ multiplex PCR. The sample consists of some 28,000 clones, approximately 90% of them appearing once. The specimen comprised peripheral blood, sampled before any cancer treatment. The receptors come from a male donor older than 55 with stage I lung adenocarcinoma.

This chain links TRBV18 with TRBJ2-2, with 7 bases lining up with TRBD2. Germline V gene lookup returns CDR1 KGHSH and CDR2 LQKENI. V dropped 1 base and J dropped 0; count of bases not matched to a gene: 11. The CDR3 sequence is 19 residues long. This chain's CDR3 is CASSPLGPSGDSNTGELFF. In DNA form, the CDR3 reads TGTGCCAGCTCACCACTCGGACCAAGCGGGGACTCGAACACCGGGGAGCTGTTTTTT.

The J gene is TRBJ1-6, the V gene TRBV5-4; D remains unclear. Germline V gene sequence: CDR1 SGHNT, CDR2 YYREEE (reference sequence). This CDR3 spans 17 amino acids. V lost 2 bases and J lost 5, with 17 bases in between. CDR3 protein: CASSFSLLGLHNSPLHF. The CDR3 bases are TGTGCCAGCAGCTTCTCTCTCTTAGGGCTTCATAATTCACCCCTCCACTTT.

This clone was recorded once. DNA for the CDR3: TGTGCCAGCAGCTTCTATGGACAGGGGGAGACCCAGTACTTC. It codes for CASSFYGQGETQYF. The V call is TRBV7-2, the J call TRBJ2-5; 9 bases map to TRBD1. Trimming took 3 bases from V and 5 from J; bases not matched to a gene: 4. The CDR3 sequence is 14 residues long. Germline V gene lookup returns CDR1 SGHTA and CDR2 FQGNSA.

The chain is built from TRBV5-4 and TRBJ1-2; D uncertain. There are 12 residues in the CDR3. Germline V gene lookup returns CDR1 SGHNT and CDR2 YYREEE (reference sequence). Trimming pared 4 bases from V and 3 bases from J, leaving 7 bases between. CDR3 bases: TGTGCCAGCAGCCCGGAGGACTATGGCTACACCTTC. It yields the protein CASSPEDYGYTF.

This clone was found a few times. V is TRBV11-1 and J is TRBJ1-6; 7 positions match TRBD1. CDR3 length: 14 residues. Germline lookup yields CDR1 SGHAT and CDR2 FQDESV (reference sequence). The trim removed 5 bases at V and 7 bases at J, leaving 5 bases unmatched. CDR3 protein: CASSQHRGNSPLHF. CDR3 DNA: TGTGCCAGCAGCCAACACAGGGGAAATTCACCCCTCCACTTT.

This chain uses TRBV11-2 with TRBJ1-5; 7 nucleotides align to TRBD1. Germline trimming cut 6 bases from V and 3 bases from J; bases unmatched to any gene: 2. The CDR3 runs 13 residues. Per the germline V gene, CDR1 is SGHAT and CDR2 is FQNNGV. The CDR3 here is CASSTGANQPQHF. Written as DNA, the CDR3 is TGTGCCAGCAGTACAGGGGCCAATCAGCCCCAGCATTTT. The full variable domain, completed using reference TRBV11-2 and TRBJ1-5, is EAGVAQSPRYKIIEKRQSVAFWCNPISGHATLYWYQQILGQGPKLLIQFQNNGVVDDSQLPKDRFSAERLKGVDSTLKIQPAKLEDSAVYLCASSTGANQPQHFGDGTRLSIL.

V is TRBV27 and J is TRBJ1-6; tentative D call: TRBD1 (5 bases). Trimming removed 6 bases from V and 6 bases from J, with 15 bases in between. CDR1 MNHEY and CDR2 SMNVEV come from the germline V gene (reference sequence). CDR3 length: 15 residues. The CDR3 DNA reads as TGTGCCAGCAGAAGCTTATGGGGCGGTAATTCACCCCTCCACTTT. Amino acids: CASRSLWGGNSPLHF.

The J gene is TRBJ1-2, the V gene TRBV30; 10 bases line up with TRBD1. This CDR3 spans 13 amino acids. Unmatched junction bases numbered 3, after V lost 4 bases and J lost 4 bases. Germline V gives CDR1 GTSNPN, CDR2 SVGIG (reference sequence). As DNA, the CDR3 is TGTGCCTGGACTGGACAGGGGGGCTATGGCTACACCTTC. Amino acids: CAWTGQGGYGYTF.

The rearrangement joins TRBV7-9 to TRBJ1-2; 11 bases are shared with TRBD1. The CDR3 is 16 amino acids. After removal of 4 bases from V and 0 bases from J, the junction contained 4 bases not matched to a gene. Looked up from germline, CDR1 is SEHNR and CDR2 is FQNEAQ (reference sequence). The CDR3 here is CASSSGQGGANYGYTF. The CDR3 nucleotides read TGTGCCAGCAGCTCGGGACAGGGGGGTGCTAACTATGGCTACACCTTC.

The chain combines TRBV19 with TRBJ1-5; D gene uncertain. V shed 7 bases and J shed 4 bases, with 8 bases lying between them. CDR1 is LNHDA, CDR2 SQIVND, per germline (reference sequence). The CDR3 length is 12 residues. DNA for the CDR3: TGTGCCAGTATCGGGTTGAATCAGCCCCAGCATTTT. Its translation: CASIGLNQPQHF.

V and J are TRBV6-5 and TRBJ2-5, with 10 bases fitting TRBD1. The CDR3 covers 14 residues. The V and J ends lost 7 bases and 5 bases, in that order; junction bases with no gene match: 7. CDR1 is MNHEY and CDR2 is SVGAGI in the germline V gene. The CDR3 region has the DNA TGTGCCAGCACGTTGGGACAGGGGTTTGAGACCCAGTACTTC. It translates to CASTLGQGFETQYF.

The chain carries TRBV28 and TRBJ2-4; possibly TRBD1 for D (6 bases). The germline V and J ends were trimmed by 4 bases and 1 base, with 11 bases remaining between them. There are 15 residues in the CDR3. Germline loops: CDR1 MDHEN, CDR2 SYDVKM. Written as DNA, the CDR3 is TGTGCCAGCAGTTCTCTCCAGGGGGCCAAAAACATTCAGTACTTC. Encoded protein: CASSSLQGAKNIQYF. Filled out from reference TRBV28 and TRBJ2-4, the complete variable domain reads DVKVTQSSRYLVKRTGEKVFLECVQDMDHENMFWYRQDPGLGLRLIYFSYDVKMKEKGDIPEGYSVSREKKERFSLILESASTNQTSMYLCASSSLQGAKNIQYFGAGTRLSVL.

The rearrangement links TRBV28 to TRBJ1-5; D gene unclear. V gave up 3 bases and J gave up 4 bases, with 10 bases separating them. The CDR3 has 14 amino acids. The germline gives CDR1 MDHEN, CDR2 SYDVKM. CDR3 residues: CASSFRQINQPQHF. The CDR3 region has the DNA TGTGCCAGCAGTTTTAGGCAGATTAATCAGCCCCAGCATTTT.

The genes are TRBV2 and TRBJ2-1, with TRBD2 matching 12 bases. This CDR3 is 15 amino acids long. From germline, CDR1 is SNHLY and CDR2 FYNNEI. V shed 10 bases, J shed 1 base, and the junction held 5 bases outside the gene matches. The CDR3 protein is CATSGGAGSYNEQFF. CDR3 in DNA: TGTGCCACTAGCGGGGGGGCCGGATCCTACAATGAGCAGTTCTTC.

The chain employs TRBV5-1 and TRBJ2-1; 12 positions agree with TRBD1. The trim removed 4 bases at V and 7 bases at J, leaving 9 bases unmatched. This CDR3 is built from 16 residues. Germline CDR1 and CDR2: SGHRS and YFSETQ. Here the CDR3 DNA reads TGCGCCAGCAGCAAGCTGAAGGGACAGGGGGCAAATGAGCAGTTCTTC. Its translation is CASSKLKGQGANEQFF.

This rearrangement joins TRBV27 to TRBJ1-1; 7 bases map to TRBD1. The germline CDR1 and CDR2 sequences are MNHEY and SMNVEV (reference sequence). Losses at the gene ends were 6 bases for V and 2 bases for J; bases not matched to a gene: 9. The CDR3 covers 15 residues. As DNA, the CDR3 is TGTGCCAGCAGCAAAGGGGGGACAGCTAACACTGAAGCTTTCTTT. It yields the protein CASSKGGTANTEAFF.